This T cell receptor beta chain was identified in a study of regulatory T cells in long-lasting Graves disease. Building of the TCR beta libraries involved iRepertoire HTBI primers and Arm-PCR of CDR3 regions. TCRdb used MiXCR to reprocess the multiplex PCR reads, holding one entry per CDR3 protein. The repertoire consists of roughly 490,000 distinct CDR3 sequences, with under 25% occurring once and the leading ten covering around 12%. This clonotype has a handful of counts. Its antigen remains unidentified. Time point: persistent/refractory GD, antithyroid drugs over 5 years with positive TRAb. RNA from PBMCs was the source of the TCR library. Notes on the study in general: There was favoring of TRBV28, TRBJ1-2 and TRBJ2-5 in persistent disease.

V gave up 2 bases and J gave up 3 bases, with 20 bases separating them. Germline-derived CDR1 and CDR2 are SGHTA and FQGNSA. This CDR3 region has 18 residues. V usage is TRBV7-2 and J usage is TRBJ2-4; D may be TRBD1 or TRBD2 (5 bases each). This sequence originates from a female donor with Graves disease. This sample comprised peripheral blood mononuclear cells (PBMCs), obtained when the disease was refractory, from a patient treated with antithyroid drugs. The CDR3 is CASSLSTSPLRGKNIQYF. The CDR3 nucleotides are TGTGCCAGCAGCTTAAGTACCTCTCCCCTGAGGGGCAAAAACATTCAGTACTTC.